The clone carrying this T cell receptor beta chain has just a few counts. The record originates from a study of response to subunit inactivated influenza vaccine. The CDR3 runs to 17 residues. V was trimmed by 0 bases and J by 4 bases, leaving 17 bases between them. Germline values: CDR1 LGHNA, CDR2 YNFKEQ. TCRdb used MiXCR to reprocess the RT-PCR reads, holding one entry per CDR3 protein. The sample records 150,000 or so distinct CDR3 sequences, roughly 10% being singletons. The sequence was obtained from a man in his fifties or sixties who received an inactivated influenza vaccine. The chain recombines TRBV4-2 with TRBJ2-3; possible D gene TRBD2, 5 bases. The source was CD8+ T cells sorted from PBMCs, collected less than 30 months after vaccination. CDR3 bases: TGTGCCAGCAGCCAAGATGAAGCTCGTCTAGCCCCAGATACGCAGTATTTT. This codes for CASSQDEARLAPDTQYF.